Listed below are T cell receptor beta chains from one sample, sequenced in a study of human T cells and chemical hapten exposure. A single record per CDR3 protein comes from TCRdb applying MiXCR to the RACE reads. The sample shows some 400,000 distinct CDR3 sequences, 4.5% to 6% of them seen only once. The sequencing used whole blood, collected in connection with sensitization to the hapten diphenylcyclopropenone (DPC). Receptor source: a woman aged 50 to 60 with alopecia areata. Some clones in this sample may be carry-over from other donors' samples. CDR3s include the opening cysteine and the closing phenylalanine or tryptophan. Each record gives: V gene, D gene, clone size, J gene, CDR3 DNA, CDR3 protein. A D gene is named only where the DNA matches it firmly. Clone size is given for some rows only: seen once, a few or many times, or a class if the clone is expanded.

V gene: TRBV12-3/TRBV12-4; D gene: -; clone size: -; J gene: TRBJ2-3; CDR3 DNA: TGTGCCAGCAGTTTTTCCTACGGGGATACGCAGTATTTT; CDR3 protein: CASSFSYGDTQYF
V gene: TRBV28; D gene: -; clone size: -; J gene: TRBJ1-4; CDR3 DNA: TGTGCCAGCACCCCCAGCCTTGGTTGGGAAAAACTGTTTTTT; CDR3 protein: CASTPSLGWEKLFF
V gene: TRBV20-1; D gene: TRBD2; clone size: many; J gene: TRBJ2-3; CDR3 DNA: TGCAGTGGGGCGACTAGCGGGGGCACAGATACGCAGTATTTT; CDR3 protein: CSGATSGGTDTQYF
V gene: TRBV28; D gene: -; clone size: -; J gene: TRBJ2-5; CDR3 DNA: TGTGCCAGCAGTTTCTCGAGACGGGTACAAGAGACCCAGTACTTC; CDR3 protein: CASSFSRRVQETQYF
V gene: TRBV29-1; D gene: TRBD2; clone size: few; J gene: TRBJ2-7; CDR3 DNA: TGCAGCATTAGCGGGGGACGGTACGAGCAGTACTTC; CDR3 protein: CSISGGRYEQYF
V gene: TRBV12-3/TRBV12-4; D gene: -; clone size: few; J gene: TRBJ2-3; CDR3 DNA: TGTGCCAGCAGTTCTTTATATGGGGACATTAGCACAGATACGCAGTATTTT; CDR3 protein: CASSSLYGDISTDTQYF
V gene: TRBV5-5; D gene: -; clone size: -; J gene: TRBJ2-7; CDR3 DNA: TGTGCCAGCAGAAGGTACGGAGCCTACGAGCAGTACTTC; CDR3 protein: CASRRYGAYEQYF
V gene: TRBV6-5; D gene: -; clone size: many; J gene: TRBJ2-1; CDR3 DNA: TGTGCCAGCAGTTACATGGGGCGCGCCTACAATGAGCAGTTCTTC; CDR3 protein: CASSYMGRAYNEQFF
V gene: TRBV20-1; D gene: -; clone size: -; J gene: TRBJ1-3; CDR3 DNA: TGCAGTGCTAGTATCCGGGGGCGATGGGGAAACACCATATATTTT; CDR3 protein: CSASIRGRWGNTIYF
V gene: TRBV6-5; D gene: TRBD1; clone size: many; J gene: TRBJ1-1; CDR3 DNA: TGTGCCAGCAGTTACTCGAGAGGCTCAGGGGGCGGTGAAGCTTTCTTT; CDR3 protein: CASSYSRGSGGGEAFF
V gene: TRBV27; D gene: -; clone size: -; J gene: TRBJ2-3; CDR3 DNA: TGTGCCAGCAGTTCTCTAGGAACAGGGAGCACAGATACGCAGTATTTT; CDR3 protein: CASSSLGTGSTDTQYF
V gene: TRBV27; D gene: -; clone size: few; J gene: TRBJ2-7; CDR3 DNA: TGTGCCAGCAGTTTATTACCCCACATATCCTACGAGCAGTACTTC; CDR3 protein: CASSLLPHISYEQYF
V gene: TRBV20-1; D gene: -; clone size: many; J gene: TRBJ2-5; CDR3 DNA: TGCAGTGTAGGACTGCGCCAAGAGACCCAGTACTTC; CDR3 protein: CSVGLRQETQYF
V gene: TRBV29-1; D gene: -; clone size: many; J gene: TRBJ2-7; CDR3 DNA: TGCAGCGCACTGGGAAACGAGCAGTACTTC; CDR3 protein: CSALGNEQYF
V gene: TRBV5-1; D gene: -; clone size: -; J gene: TRBJ1-6; CDR3 DNA: TGCGCCAGCAGCCCCACCGAGACACATAATTCACCCCTCCACTTT; CDR3 protein: CASSPTETHNSPLHF
V gene: TRBV5-1; D gene: -; clone size: -; J gene: TRBJ1-1; CDR3 DNA: TGCGCCAGCAGCTTGGAGTCAGACACTGAAGCTTTCTTT; CDR3 protein: CASSLESDTEAFF
V gene: TRBV25-1; D gene: -; clone size: -; J gene: TRBJ2-5; CDR3 DNA: TGTGCCAGTCGGTGGGGCAGGGGGGAATCAGAGACCCAGTACTTC; CDR3 protein: CASRWGRGESETQYF
V gene: TRBV5-6; D gene: TRBD2; clone size: few; J gene: TRBJ2-3; CDR3 DNA: TGTGCCAGCAGCTTGGGACTAGCGGGGGCTTACACAGATACGCAGTATTTT; CDR3 protein: CASSLGLAGAYTDTQYF
V gene: TRBV6-5; D gene: TRBD1; clone size: many; J gene: TRBJ1-2; CDR3 DNA: TGTGCCAGCAGTACCGGACAGGCAAATGGCTACACCTTC; CDR3 protein: CASSTGQANGYTF
V gene: TRBV12-3/TRBV12-4; D gene: -; clone size: -; J gene: TRBJ1-6; CDR3 DNA: TGTGCCAGCAGTTTATGGCAGGGAAGCTCACCCCTCCACTTT; CDR3 protein: CASSLWQGSSPLHF
V gene: TRBV6-5; D gene: -; clone size: few; J gene: TRBJ2-6; CDR3 DNA: TGTGCCAGCAGTTACTCGGAGGCTCTGGCCGCCAACGTCCTGACTTTC; CDR3 protein: CASSYSEALAANVLTF
V gene: TRBV7-9; D gene: -; clone size: -; J gene: TRBJ2-7; CDR3 DNA: TGTGCCAGCAGCTTAACGCAGTTCGGATCCGGGAAGTACTTC; CDR3 protein: CASSLTQFGSGKYF
V gene: TRBV3-1; D gene: TRBD2; clone size: -; J gene: TRBJ2-3; CDR3 DNA: TGTGCCAGCAGCCCGGGACTAAGCGGGGGTGCAGATACGCAGTATTTT; CDR3 protein: CASSPGLSGGADTQYF
V gene: TRBV7-2; D gene: -; clone size: -; J gene: TRBJ2-5; CDR3 DNA: TGTGCCAGCAGCCCGGGGGTTCTGACAGACCAGTACTTC; CDR3 protein: CASSPGVLTDQYF
V gene: TRBV3-1; D gene: -; clone size: -; J gene: TRBJ2-2; CDR3 DNA: TGTGCCAGCAGCCAAGTGGAGGCCACCGGGGAGCTGTTTTTT; CDR3 protein: CASSQVEATGELFF
V gene: TRBV25-1; D gene: -; clone size: -; J gene: TRBJ2-5; CDR3 DNA: TGTGCCAGCAGCGAAGACGGATACCAAGAGACCCAGTACTTC; CDR3 protein: CASSEDGYQETQYF
V gene: TRBV12-3/TRBV12-4; D gene: -; clone size: many; J gene: TRBJ1-1; CDR3 DNA: TGTGCCAGCAGTGCCTGGGAGGCTGAAGCTTTCTTT; CDR3 protein: CASSAWEAEAFF